A single T cell receptor beta chain is shown here with its context. This sample is part of a study of T cells in narcolepsy. V lost 5 bases and J lost 1; bases outside the gene matches: 5. The germline V gene has CDR1 SGHTA and CDR2 FQGNSA. The CDR3 contains 15 residues. Generated by immunoSEQ multiplex PCR, the TCRdb table keeps only in-frame clones and is missing some. The sample yields roughly 30,000 clones, about 87% seen once. V is TRBV7-2 and J is TRBJ2-1; TRBD1 aligns across 7 bases. Source material: memory (CD45RA-) CD4+ T cells from blood. The clonotype was recovered from a human donor in good health. The CDR3 spells CASSLEGASYNEQFF. The CDR3 nucleotides are TGTGCCAGCAGCCTAGAGGGGGCTTCCTACAATGAGCAGTTCTTC.